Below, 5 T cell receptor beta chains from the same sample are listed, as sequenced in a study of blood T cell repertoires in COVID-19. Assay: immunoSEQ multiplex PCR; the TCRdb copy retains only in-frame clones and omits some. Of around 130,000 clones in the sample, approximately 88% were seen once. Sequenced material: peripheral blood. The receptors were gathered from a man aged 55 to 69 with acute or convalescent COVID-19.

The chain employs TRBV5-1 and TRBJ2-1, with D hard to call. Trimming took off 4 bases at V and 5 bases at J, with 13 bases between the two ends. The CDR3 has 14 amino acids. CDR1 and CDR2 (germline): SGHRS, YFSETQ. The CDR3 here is CASSPQLANNEQFF. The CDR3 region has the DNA TGCGCCAGCAGCCCTCAACTTGCCAACAATGAGCAGTTCTTC.

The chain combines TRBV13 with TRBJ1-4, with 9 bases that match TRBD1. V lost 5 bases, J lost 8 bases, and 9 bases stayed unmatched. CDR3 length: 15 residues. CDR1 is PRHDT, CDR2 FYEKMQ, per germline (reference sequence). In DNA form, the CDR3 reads TGTGCCAGCAGCAGAGCCTTGGACAGGGGAGAAAAACTGTTTTTT. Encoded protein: CASSRALDRGEKLFF.

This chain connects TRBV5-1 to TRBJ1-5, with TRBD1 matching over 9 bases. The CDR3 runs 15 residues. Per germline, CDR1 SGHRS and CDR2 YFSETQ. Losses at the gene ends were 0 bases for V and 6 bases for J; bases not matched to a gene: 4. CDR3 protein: CASSLGTGVGQPQHF. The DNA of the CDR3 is TGCGCCAGCAGCTTGGGGACAGGGGTCGGTCAGCCCCAGCATTTT. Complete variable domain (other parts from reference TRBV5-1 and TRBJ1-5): KAGVTQTPRYLIKTRGQQVTLSCSPISGHRSVSWYQQTPGQGLQFLFEYFSETQRNKGNFPGRFSGRQFSNSRSEMNVSTLELGDSALYLCASSLGTGVGQPQHFGDGTRLSIL.

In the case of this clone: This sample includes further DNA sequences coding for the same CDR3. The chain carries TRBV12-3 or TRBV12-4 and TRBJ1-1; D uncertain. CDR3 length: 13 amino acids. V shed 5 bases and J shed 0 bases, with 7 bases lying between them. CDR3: CASSLTVNTEAFF. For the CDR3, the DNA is TGTGCCAGCAGTCTAACGGTGAACACTGAAGCTTTCTTT.

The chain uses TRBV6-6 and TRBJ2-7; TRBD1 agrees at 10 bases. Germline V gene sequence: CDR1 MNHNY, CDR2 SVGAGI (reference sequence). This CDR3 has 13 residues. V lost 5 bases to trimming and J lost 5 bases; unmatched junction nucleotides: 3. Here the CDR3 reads CASSRDRGHEQYF. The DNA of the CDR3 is TGTGCCAGCAGTCGTGACAGGGGGCACGAGCAGTACTTC.